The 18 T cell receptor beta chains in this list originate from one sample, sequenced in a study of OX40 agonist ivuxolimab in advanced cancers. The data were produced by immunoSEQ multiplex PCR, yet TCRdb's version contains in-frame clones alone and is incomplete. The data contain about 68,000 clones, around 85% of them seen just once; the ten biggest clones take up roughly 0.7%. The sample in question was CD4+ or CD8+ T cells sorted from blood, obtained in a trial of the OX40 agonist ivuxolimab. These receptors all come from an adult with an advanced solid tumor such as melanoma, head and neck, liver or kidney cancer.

The CDR3 sequence is CASSPGQGPNYGYTF. The CDR3 DNA is TGCGCCAGCAGCCCGGGACAGGGGCCTAACTATGGCTACACCTTC. This chain joins TRBV4-1 and TRBJ1-2; 10 bases map to TRBD1. The V and J ends lost 4 bases and 0 bases, in that order; junction bases with no gene match: 2. Germline V gene sequence: CDR1 MGHRA, CDR2 YSYEKL. The CDR3 covers 15 residues.

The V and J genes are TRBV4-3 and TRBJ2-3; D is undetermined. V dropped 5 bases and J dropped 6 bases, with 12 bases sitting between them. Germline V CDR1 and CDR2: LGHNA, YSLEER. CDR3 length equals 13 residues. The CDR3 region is CASSSLQPDTQYF. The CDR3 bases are TGCGCCAGCAGCTCCTTACAGCCCGATACGCAGTATTTT.

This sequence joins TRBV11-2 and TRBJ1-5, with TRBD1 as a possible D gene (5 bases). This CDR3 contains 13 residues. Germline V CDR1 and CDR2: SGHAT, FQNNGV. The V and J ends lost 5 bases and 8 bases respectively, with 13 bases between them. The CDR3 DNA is TGTGCCAGCAGCGCCCAGGGTGCAAAGCCCCAGCATTTT. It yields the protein CASSAQGAKPQHF.

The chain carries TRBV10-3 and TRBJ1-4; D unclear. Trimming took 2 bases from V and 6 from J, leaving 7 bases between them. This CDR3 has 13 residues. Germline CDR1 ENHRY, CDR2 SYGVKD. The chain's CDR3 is CAISEGVDEKLFF. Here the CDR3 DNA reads TGTGCCATCAGTGAGGGGGTAGATGAAAAACTGTTTTTT.

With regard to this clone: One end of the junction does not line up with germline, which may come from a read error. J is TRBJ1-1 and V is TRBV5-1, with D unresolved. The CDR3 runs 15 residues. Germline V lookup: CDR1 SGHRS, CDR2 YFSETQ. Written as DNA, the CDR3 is TGTGCCAGCAGCTTGGCGACGGATTTGAACACTGAAGCTTTCTTT. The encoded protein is CASSLATDLNTEAFF.

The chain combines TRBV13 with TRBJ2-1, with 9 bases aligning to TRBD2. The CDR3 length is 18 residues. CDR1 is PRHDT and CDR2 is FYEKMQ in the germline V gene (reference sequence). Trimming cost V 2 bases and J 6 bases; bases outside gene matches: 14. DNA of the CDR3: TGTGCCAGCAGCTTAATCGGCTTAGCGGGGGATCATTTCAATGAGCAGTTCTTC. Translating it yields CASSLIGLAGDHFNEQFF.

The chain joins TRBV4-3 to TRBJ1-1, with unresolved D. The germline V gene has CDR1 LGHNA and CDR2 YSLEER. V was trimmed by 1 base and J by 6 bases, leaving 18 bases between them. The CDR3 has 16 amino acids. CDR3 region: CASSQGASGGYPEAFF. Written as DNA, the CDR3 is TGCGCCAGCAGCCAAGGAGCCTCGGGAGGGTACCCTGAAGCTTTCTTT.

CDR3 residues: CASKGSGQARYEQYF. The CDR3 coding sequence is TGTGCCAGCAAGGGGAGCGGGCAGGCGCGGTACGAGCAGTACTTC. This sequence joins TRBV6-1 and TRBJ2-7, with D perhaps matching TRBD2 (6 bases). Germline V gene lookup returns CDR1 MNHNS and CDR2 SASEGT. Deletions cut 7 bases from V and 4 bases from J, with 20 bases between. This CDR3 region has 15 residues.

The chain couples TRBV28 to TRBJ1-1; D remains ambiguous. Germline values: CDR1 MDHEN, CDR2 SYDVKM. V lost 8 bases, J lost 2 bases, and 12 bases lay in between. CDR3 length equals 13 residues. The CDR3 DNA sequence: TGTGCCAGCGATACAGAAATAAACACTGAAGCTTTCTTT. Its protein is CASDTEINTEAFF.

CDR3 in amino acids: CASSSQGALGGYTF. CDR3 bases: TGTGCCAGCAGCTCCCAGGGCGCGCTGGGGGGCTACACCTTC. V usage is TRBV11-2 and J usage is TRBJ1-2; TRBD1 is a possible D gene (5 bases). The CDR3 contains 14 residues. Per the germline V gene, CDR1 is SGHAT and CDR2 is FQNNGV. The ends were cut back, 4 bases at V and 8 bases at J, with 17 bases in the middle.

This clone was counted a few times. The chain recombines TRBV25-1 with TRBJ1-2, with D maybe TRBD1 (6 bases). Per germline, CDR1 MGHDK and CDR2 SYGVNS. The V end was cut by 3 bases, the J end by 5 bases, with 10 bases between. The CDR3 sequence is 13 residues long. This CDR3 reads CASSEGRGYGYTF. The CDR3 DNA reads TGTGCCAGCAGTGAGGGCAGGGGATATGGCTACACCTTC.

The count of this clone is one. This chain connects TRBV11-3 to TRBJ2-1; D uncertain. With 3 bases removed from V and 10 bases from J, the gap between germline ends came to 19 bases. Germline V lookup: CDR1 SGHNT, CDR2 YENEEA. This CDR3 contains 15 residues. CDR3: CASSFSFAAPIEQFF. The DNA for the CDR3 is TGTGCCAGCAGCTTTTCTTTCGCCGCGCCCATCGAGCAGTTCTTC.

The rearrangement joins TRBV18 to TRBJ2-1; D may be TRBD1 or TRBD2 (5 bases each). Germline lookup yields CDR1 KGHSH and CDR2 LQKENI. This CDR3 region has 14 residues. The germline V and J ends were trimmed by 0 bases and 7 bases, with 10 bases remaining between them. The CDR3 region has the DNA TGTGCCAGCTCACCACCTGGGACGGCGAATGAGCAGTTCTTC. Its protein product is CASSPPGTANEQFF. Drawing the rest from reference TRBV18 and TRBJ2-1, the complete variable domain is NAGVMQNPRHLVRRRGQEARLRCSPMKGHSHVYWYRQLPEEGLKFMVYLQKENIIDESGMPKERFSAEFPKEGPSILRIQQVVRGDSAAYFCASSPPGTANEQFFGPGTRLTVL.

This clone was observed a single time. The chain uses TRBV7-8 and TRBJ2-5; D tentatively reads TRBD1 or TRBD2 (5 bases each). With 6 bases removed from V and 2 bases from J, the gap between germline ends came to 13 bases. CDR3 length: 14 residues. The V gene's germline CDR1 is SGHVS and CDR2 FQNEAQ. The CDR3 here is CASSNPGRQETQYF. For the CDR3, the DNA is TGTGCCAGCAGTAACCCGGGACGGCAAGAGACCCAGTACTTC.

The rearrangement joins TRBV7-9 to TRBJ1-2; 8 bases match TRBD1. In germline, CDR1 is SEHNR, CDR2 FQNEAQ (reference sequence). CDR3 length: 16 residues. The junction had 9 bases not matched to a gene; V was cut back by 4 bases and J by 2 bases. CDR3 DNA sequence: TGTGCCAGCAGCTACCGCGGACAGGGAACGAACTATGGCTACACCTTC. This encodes CASSYRGQGTNYGYTF.

CDR3 amino acids: CASNPRGGYEQYF. Written as DNA, the CDR3 is TGTGCCAGCAACCCGCGGGGGGGCTACGAGCAGTACTTC. The chain has TRBV7-2 and TRBJ2-7; 9 bases are shared with TRBD2. The V gene end was trimmed by 7 bases and the J gene end by 3 bases; junction bases not matched to a gene: 4. CDR1 and CDR2 from the germline V gene are SGHTA and FQGNSA. The CDR3 has 13 residues.

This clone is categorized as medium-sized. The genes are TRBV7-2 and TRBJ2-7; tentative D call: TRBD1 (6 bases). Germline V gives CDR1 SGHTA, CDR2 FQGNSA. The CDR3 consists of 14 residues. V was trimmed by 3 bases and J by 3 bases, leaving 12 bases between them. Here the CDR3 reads CASSLETGNYEQYF. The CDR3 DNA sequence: TGTGCCAGCAGCTTGGAAACAGGGAACTACGAGCAGTACTTC.

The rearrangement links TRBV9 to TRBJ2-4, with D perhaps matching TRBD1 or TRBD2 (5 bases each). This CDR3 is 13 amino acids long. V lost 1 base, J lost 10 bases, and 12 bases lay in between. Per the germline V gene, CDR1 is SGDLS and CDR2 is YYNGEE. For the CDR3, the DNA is TGTGCCAGCAGCGTATCAGGTTGGGGGATTCAGTACTTC. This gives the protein CASSVSGWGIQYF.